These 16 T cell receptor beta chains originate from one sample sequenced in a study of T-cell memory formation after mild COVID-19. MiXCR was run by TCRdb on the 5' RACE reads, yielding one entry per CDR3 protein. The table shows about 540,000 distinct CDR3 sequences, with roughly 22% occurring only once. Material: PBMCs or a T cell subset sorted from them (not recorded which). Every receptor here comes from an adult woman who had mild COVID-19 (a few samples of this study predate the infection). Cell type and time point are not known.

This clonotype was counted only a few times. The rearrangement links TRBV4-1 to TRBJ2-4; 8 bases fit TRBD2. The CDR3 is 16 residues long. CDR1 MGHRA and CDR2 YSYEKL come from the germline V gene. J lost 3 bases, V lost 3 bases, and 7 bases had no gene match. The CDR3, as DNA: TGCGCCAGCAGCCAGCCCACTAGCGGATACAAAAACATTCAGTACTTC. Translation gives CASSQPTSGYKNIQYF.

The table lists this clonotype with a few counts. This chain joins TRBV6-4 and TRBJ2-1; 11 nucleotides match TRBD2. The V segment lost 2 bases and the J segment 8 bases; nucleotides outside the gene matches: 5. Per germline, CDR1 MRHNA and CDR2 SNTAGT. There are 15 residues in the CDR3. CDR3 loop: CASSDRSGGADEQFF. CDR3 DNA: TGTGCCAGCAGTGACCGTAGCGGGGGGGCGGATGAGCAGTTCTTC.

This clonotype was found a few times. CDR3 nucleotides: TGTGCCAGCAGCCCCCCTGCAGGGGGTTTCCCTGGGGCCAACGTCCTGACTTTC. Its protein product is CASSPPAGGFPGANVLTF. The chain couples TRBV13 to TRBJ2-6; 7 nucleotides match TRBD1. CDR3 size: 18 residues. After removal of 5 bases from V and 2 bases from J, the junction contained 12 bases not matched to a gene. Per the germline V gene, CDR1 is PRHDT and CDR2 is FYEKMQ (reference sequence).

This clonotype was seen a few times. This chain links TRBV5-5 with TRBJ2-3, with 7 bases that match TRBD1. Germline lookup yields CDR1 SGHKS and CDR2 YYEKEE (reference sequence). With V trimmed by 3 bases and J by 1 base, 14 bases remained unmatched. This CDR3 has 18 residues. The CDR3 nucleotides read TGTGCCAGCAGCTCTGGTCGCTCGGGGACAGTCGGCACAGATACGCAGTATTTT. Protein: CASSSGRSGTVGTDTQYF.

This rearrangement joins TRBV12-3 or TRBV12-4 to TRBJ1-4; D not resolved. This CDR3 is built from 14 residues. Trimming pared 6 bases from V and 5 bases from J, leaving 13 bases between. In DNA, the CDR3 is TGTGCCAGCAGCCCTCAGAATGGGAATGAAAAACTGTTTTTT. Translating it yields CASSPQNGNEKLFF.

This clonotype was counted a few times. The CDR3, as DNA: TGTGCCAGCAGCCATCGGACTAGAGGTTCAGATACGCAGTATTTT. This encodes CASSHRTRGSDTQYF. The gene calls are TRBV3-1 and TRBJ2-3; 7 bases map to TRBD2. CDR1 is LGHDT, CDR2 YNNKEL, per germline (reference sequence). This CDR3 is 15 amino acids long. V lost 3 bases and J lost 4; bases outside the gene matches: 7.

There are a few counts of this clonotype. V and J are TRBV29-1 and TRBJ2-3; 7 nucleotides match TRBD2. Germline V gene lookup returns CDR1 SQVTM and CDR2 ANQGSEA. The CDR3 length is 15 residues. Trimming took 3 bases from V and 3 from J; bases not matched to a gene: 9. CDR3 bases: TGCAGCGTTGAGGTTGGGGGGGGGAGAACAGATACGCAGTATTTT. Translation: CSVEVGGGRTDTQYF.

The gene calls are TRBV23-1 and TRBJ2-3; no firm D call. TRBV23-1 is labeled an ORF, and its function is uncertain. The CDR3 length is 13 residues. V was trimmed by 0 bases and J by 2 bases, leaving 3 bases between them. CDR3 DNA sequence: TGCGCCAGCAGTCAATCGTCCACAGATACGCAGTATTTT. Protein: CASSQSSTDTQYF.

The rearrangement joins TRBV15 to TRBJ2-1, with TRBD1 as a possible D gene (5 bases). V gave up 5 bases and J gave up 6 bases, with 20 bases separating them. Germline CDR1 is LNHNV and CDR2 is YYDKDF (reference sequence). This CDR3 spans 16 amino acids. The CDR3 DNA sequence: TGTGCCACCAGCGAACTCAGGGAAGGAATATTCAATGAGCAGTTCTTC. Encoded protein: CATSELREGIFNEQFF.

V and J are TRBV30 and TRBJ1-5; D not certain. Trimming removed 1 base from V and 3 bases from J, with 19 bases in between. Germline V gene lookup returns CDR1 GTSNPN and CDR2 SVGIG (reference sequence). This CDR3 contains 17 residues. The CDR3 DNA reads TGTGCCTGGAGTGGTGGTGTGGGCAGTCCCTCCAATCAGCCCCAGCATTTT. Protein sequence: CAWSGGVGSPSNQPQHF.

This clonotype showed up just a few times. The junction departs from the called germline gene at one end, perhaps through a read error. The gene calls are TRBV5-1 and TRBJ1-2; D might be TRBD1 (5 bases). The CDR3 consists of 12 residues. Germline assignment: CDR1 SGHRS and CDR2 YFSETQ. The CDR3 sequence is CASSWTGGLSSF. DNA for the CDR3: TGCGCCAGCAGCTGGACCGGGGGACTGAGCTCCTTC.

This clonotype was counted a few times. The chain is built from TRBV25-1 and TRBJ2-7; 8 positions match TRBD1. V lost 2 bases and J lost 3; bases outside the gene matches: 12. The germline CDR1 and CDR2 sequences are MGHDK and SYGVNS. The CDR3 spans 17 residues. The CDR3 sequence: CASSEAGQAGRNYEQYF. The CDR3, as DNA: TGTGCCAGCAGTGAAGCGGGACAGGCGGGGAGGAACTACGAGCAGTACTTC.

This clonotype was observed a few times. V and J are TRBV2 and TRBJ2-3; 7 nucleotides line up with TRBD1. Germline CDR1 SNHLY, CDR2 FYNNEI. The CDR3 totals 14 residues. The V segment lost 4 bases and the J segment 2 bases; nucleotides outside the gene matches: 3. Here the CDR3 DNA reads TGTGCCAGCAGTGCGGGACAGACCACAGATACGCAGTATTTT. It codes for CASSAGQTTDTQYF.

This chain connects TRBV15 to TRBJ1-2, with D perhaps matching TRBD1 (5 bases). Trimming took 1 base from V and 3 from J, leaving 12 bases between them. The germline V gene encodes CDR1 LNHNV and CDR2 YYDKDF (reference sequence). There are 15 residues in the CDR3. The CDR3 loop reads CATSRGILGDYGYTF. CDR3 nucleotide sequence: TGTGCCACCAGCAGAGGCATCTTAGGGGACTATGGCTACACCTTC.

This clonotype has more than one count but fewer than ten. V gene TRBV4-1 combines with J gene TRBJ2-5, with TRBD2 matching 10 bases. This CDR3 spans 17 amino acids. The V gene's germline CDR1 is MGHRA and CDR2 YSYEKL. V trimming: 6 bases; J trimming: 7 bases; junction bases outside the gene matches: 17. The CDR3 DNA reads TGCGCCAGCAGGGAAGCTCTAGCGGGGGCTTCCATAGGGACCCAGTACTTC. Translation gives CASREALAGASIGTQYF.

This clonotype was detected only a few times. This chain connects TRBV6-5 to TRBJ2-1; D is unresolved. In germline, CDR1 is MNHEY, CDR2 SVGAGI. The CDR3 consists of 15 residues. Trimming took off 8 bases at V and 0 bases at J, with 14 bases between the two ends. The CDR3 region is CASGVFADSYNEQFF. As DNA, the CDR3 is TGTGCCAGCGGAGTTTTTGCGGACTCCTACAATGAGCAGTTCTTC.